Following are 19 T cell receptor beta chains from one sample sequenced in a study of radiotherapy plus CTLA-4 blockade in lung cancer. Using immunoSEQ multiplex PCR, the repertoire was profiled, and TCRdb retains in-frame clones only, with some absent. This repertoire shows 43,000 or so clones, roughly 76% found once; its top ten account for 3.5%. This sample comprised peripheral blood, obtained from a patient treated with radiotherapy plus ipilimumab. These receptors were taken from a human donor with non-small cell lung cancer who had a complete response to radiotherapy plus ipilimumab.

This clone was observed a few times. The rearrangement uses TRBV28 and TRBJ2-7; 10 bases are a match to TRBD2. The CDR3 spans 17 residues. V lost 3 bases, J lost 2 bases, and 10 bases stayed unmatched. Germline CDR1 is MDHEN and CDR2 is SYDVKM. CDR3 loop: CASSFNEGLASPYEQYF. The CDR3 nucleotides read TGTGCCAGCAGTTTTAATGAGGGACTAGCGTCTCCCTACGAGCAGTACTTC.

This clone was seen only a few times. This rearrangement joins TRBV5-6 to TRBJ2-3; TRBD2 agrees at 10 bases. Per germline, CDR1 SGHDT and CDR2 YYEEEE. The trim removed 6 bases at V and 3 bases at J, leaving 10 bases unmatched. The CDR3 has 16 amino acids. CDR3 protein: CASTHGTSVLTDTQYF. CDR3 DNA sequence: TGTGCCAGCACCCACGGGACTAGCGTCTTGACAGATACGCAGTATTTT.

The CDR3 spells CASSPPAGVEQYF. CDR3 sequence (DNA): TGTGCCAGCTCACCACCAGCAGGGGTCGAGCAGTACTTC. The chain uses TRBV18 and TRBJ2-7, with a tentative D call TRBD1 (6 bases). The CDR3 length is 13 residues. Germline assignment: CDR1 KGHSH and CDR2 LQKENI. The V end was cut by 0 bases, the J end by 6 bases, with 9 bases between.

The rearrangement uses TRBV5-1 and TRBJ2-5, with 8 bases that match TRBD2. CDR3 length equals 16 residues. Per the germline V gene, CDR1 is SGHRS and CDR2 is YFSETQ. V lost 0 bases to trimming and J lost 5 bases; unmatched junction nucleotides: 9. The DNA of the CDR3 is TGCGCCAGCAGCTTGGGGGCAGCGGGAGCGGGTGAGACCCAGTACTTC. Its translation: CASSLGAAGAGETQYF.

This clone has just one count. The V and J genes are TRBV5-6 and TRBJ1-5; TRBD1 might be the D (6 bases). Germline CDR1 is SGHDT and CDR2 is YYEEEE. Trimming cost V 3 bases and J 4 bases, with 17 bases left between them. The CDR3 contains 16 residues. This chain's CDR3 is CASSYGGGLNNQPQHF. CDR3 coding DNA: TGTGCCAGCAGCTATGGGGGGGGGCTGAATAATCAGCCCCAGCATTTT.

The V and J genes are TRBV27 and TRBJ1-2; 7 bases fit TRBD1. Trimming removed 7 bases from V and 2 bases from J; junction bases left unmatched: 10. This CDR3 is built from 15 residues. Germline CDR1 and CDR2: MNHEY and SMNVEV (reference sequence). DNA of the CDR3: TGTGCCAGCAAAGAATTAAGGGGGCTAAACTATGGCTACACCTTC. Translation gives CASKELRGLNYGYTF.

This clone was seen just once. The chain employs TRBV19 and TRBJ1-5; D possibly corresponds to TRBD1 (6 bases). The V and J ends lost 5 bases and 4 bases respectively, with 15 bases between them. Germline-derived CDR1 and CDR2 are LNHDA and SQIVND (reference sequence). The CDR3 totals 15 residues. The CDR3 DNA follows: TGTGCCAGTAGTCAAATCGGGGGGCGGAATCAGCCCCAGCATTTT. Encoded protein: CASSQIGGRNQPQHF.

This clone is a singleton in its sample. The DNA of the CDR3 is TGTGCCAGCAGCGTAGCGCCAGGGGGATCCTACGAGCAGTACTTC. It specifies CASSVAPGGSYEQYF. This chain links TRBV9 with TRBJ2-7, with TRBD1 matching over 7 bases. The CDR3 contains 15 residues. Germline V gene data show CDR1 as SGDLS and CDR2 as YYNGEE. V dropped 0 bases and J dropped 1; count of bases not matched to a gene: 4.

This clone is categorized as medium-sized (0.01 to 0.1%). The chain carries TRBV4-3 and TRBJ1-1; 9 bases match TRBD1. J gave up 4 bases and V 2 bases, and 2 bases lay outside the gene matches. This CDR3 has 14 amino acids. The germline CDR1 and CDR2 sequences are LGHNA and YSLEER. The chain's CDR3 is CASSQMTGGTEAFF. The CDR3 coding sequence is TGCGCCAGCAGCCAAATGACAGGGGGCACTGAAGCTTTCTTT.

The genes are TRBV6-5 and TRBJ1-6, with TRBD1 matching over 7 bases. The CDR3 sequence is 14 residues long. Germline V gene lookup returns CDR1 MNHEY and CDR2 SVGAGI. J was trimmed by 8 bases and V by 7 bases; bases with no gene match: 8. CDR3 sequence reads: CASNLRQGYSPLHF. CDR3 coding DNA: TGTGCCAGCAACCTCCGACAGGGATATTCACCCCTCCACTTT.

V gene TRBV5-1 combines with J gene TRBJ2-7, with 12 bases that match TRBD2. CDR3 length: 19 residues. Germline CDR1 SGHRS, CDR2 YFSETQ. V was pared by 1 base and J by 8 bases, with 19 bases of the junction left unmatched. The DNA for the CDR3 is TGCGCCAGCAGCTTGTCGGCAGGAGCTCTAGCGGGAGGGCCCGCGAAGCAGTACTTC. Its protein product is CASSLSAGALAGGPAKQYF. The full variable domain, in which reference TRBV5-1 and TRBJ2-7 provide the parts outside the CDR3, is KAGVTQTPRYLIKTRGQQVTLSCSPISGHRSVSWYQQTPGQGLQFLFEYFSETQRNKGNFPGRFSGRQFSNSRSEMNVSTLELGDSALYLCASSLSAGALAGGPAKQYFGPGTRLTVT.

The V gene is TRBV30, the J gene TRBJ1-5; D perhaps matches TRBD1 (5 bases). V lost 2 bases and J lost 5, with 10 bases in between. This CDR3 spans 13 amino acids. From germline, CDR1 is GTSNPN and CDR2 SVGIG (reference sequence). The CDR3 DNA follows: TGTGCCTGGAGTCCAGGGCCCGATCAGCCCCAGCATTTT. Protein sequence: CAWSPGPDQPQHF.

The rearrangement joins TRBV11-2 to TRBJ2-7, with a tentative D call TRBD2 (6 bases). From germline, CDR1 is SGHAT and CDR2 FQNNGV. The CDR3 is 12 residues long. V shed 6 bases and J shed 7 bases, with 13 bases lying between them. In DNA, the CDR3 is TGTGCCAGCAGTCACCGCCGGGGGGAGCAGTACTTC. Its protein product is CASSHRRGEQYF.

The sample holds one count of this clone. The V and J genes are TRBV7-9 and TRBJ2-5; TRBD1 matches at 8 bases. In germline, CDR1 is SEHNR, CDR2 FQNEAQ (reference sequence). There are 13 residues in the CDR3. V was clipped by 2 bases and J by 4 bases; unmatched bases: 0. The CDR3 region is CASSLTGGETQYF. The DNA for the CDR3 is TGTGCCAGCAGCTTAACAGGGGGAGAGACCCAGTACTTC.

The genes are TRBV27 and TRBJ2-7; 8 bases fit TRBD2. Trimming took 5 bases from V and 0 from J; bases not matched to a gene: 6. CDR1 is MNHEY, CDR2 SMNVEV, per germline (reference sequence). The CDR3 extends over 15 amino acids. CDR3: CASSLRSGDSYEQYF. The CDR3 DNA reads as TGTGCCAGCAGTCTTCGTAGCGGGGACTCCTACGAGCAGTACTTC.

The table lists this clone with a few counts. This chain connects TRBV18 to TRBJ1-4, with 9 bases that match TRBD1. The CDR3 is 14 residues long. Per germline, CDR1 KGHSH and CDR2 LQKENI. Trimming cost V 4 bases and J 11 bases; bases outside gene matches: 8. The CDR3 DNA sequence: TGTGCCAGCTCACTACGGACAGGGGAGGATAAACTGTTTTTT. As protein: CASSLRTGEDKLFF.

This rearrangement joins TRBV4-3 to TRBJ1-3; the D is unclear. Germline lookup yields CDR1 LGHNA and CDR2 YSLEER. V shed 1 base and J shed 1 base, with 8 bases lying between them. The CDR3 sequence is 15 residues long. CDR3 DNA sequence: TGCGCCAGCAGCCAAGCTGAGCGGTCTGGAAACACCATATATTTT. It yields the protein CASSQAERSGNTIYF.

V usage is TRBV4-3 and J usage is TRBJ2-7, with 8 positions matching TRBD1. Germline CDR1 LGHNA, CDR2 YSLEER. This CDR3 contains 13 residues. J was trimmed by 3 bases and V by 3 bases; bases with no gene match: 1. As DNA, the CDR3 is TGCGCCAGCAGCCATGACAGGGGCTACGAGCAGTACTTC. Translated, it gives CASSHDRGYEQYF.

The rearrangement links TRBV5-1 to TRBJ1-2, with a possible D match to TRBD1 (5 bases). Germline V lookup: CDR1 SGHRS, CDR2 YFSETQ. The CDR3 covers 14 residues. Trimming took 0 bases from V and 6 from J, leaving 12 bases between them. The CDR3 DNA follows: TGCGCCAGCAGCTTGGATAGACAGACGAATGGCTACACCTTC. Amino acid sequence: CASSLDRQTNGYTF.